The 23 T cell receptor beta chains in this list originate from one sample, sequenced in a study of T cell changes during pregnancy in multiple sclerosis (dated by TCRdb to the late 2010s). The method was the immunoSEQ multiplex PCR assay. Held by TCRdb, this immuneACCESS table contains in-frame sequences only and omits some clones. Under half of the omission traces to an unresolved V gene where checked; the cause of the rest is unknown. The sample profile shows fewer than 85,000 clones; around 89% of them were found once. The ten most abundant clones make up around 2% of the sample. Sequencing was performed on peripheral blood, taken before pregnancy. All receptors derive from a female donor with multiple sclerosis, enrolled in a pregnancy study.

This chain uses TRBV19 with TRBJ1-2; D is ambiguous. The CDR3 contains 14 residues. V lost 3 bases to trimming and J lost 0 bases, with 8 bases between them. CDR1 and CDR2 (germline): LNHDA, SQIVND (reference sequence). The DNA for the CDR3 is TGTGCCAGTAGTATTCGCACGGCTAACTATGGCTACACCTTC. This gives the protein CASSIRTANYGYTF.

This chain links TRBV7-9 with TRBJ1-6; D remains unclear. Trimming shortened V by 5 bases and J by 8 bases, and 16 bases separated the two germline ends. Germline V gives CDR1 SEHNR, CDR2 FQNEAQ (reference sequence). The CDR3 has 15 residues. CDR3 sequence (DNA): TGTGCCAGCAGCGCCCCCGCGGCGAGGGATTCACCCCTCCACTTT. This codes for CASSAPAARDSPLHF. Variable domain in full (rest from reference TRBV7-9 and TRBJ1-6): DTGVSQNPRHKITKRGQNVTFRCDPISEHNRLYWYRQTLGQGPEFLTYFQNEAQLEKSRLLSDRFSAERPKGSFSTLEIQRTEQGDSAMYLCASSAPAARDSPLHFGNGTRLTVT.

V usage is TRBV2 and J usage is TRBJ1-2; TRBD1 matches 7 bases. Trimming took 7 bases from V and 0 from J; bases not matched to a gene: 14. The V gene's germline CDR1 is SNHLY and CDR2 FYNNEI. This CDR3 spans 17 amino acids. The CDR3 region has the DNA TGTGCCAGCACGGTAGCCTTGACCGGGACAGCTAACTATGGCTACACCTTC. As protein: CASTVALTGTANYGYTF.

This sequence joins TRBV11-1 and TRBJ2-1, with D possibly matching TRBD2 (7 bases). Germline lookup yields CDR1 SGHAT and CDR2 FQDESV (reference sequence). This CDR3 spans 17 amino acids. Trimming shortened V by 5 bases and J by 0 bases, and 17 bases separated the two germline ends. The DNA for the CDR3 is TGTGCCAGCAGCCCAGGGGAGGGTAGGGGCTCCTACAATGAGCAGTTCTTC. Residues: CASSPGEGRGSYNEQFF.

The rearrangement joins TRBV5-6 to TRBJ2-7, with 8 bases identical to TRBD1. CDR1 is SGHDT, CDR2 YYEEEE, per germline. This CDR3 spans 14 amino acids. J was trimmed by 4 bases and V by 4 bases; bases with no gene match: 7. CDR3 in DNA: TGTGCCAGCAGCGACCGGGACAGGTGGTACGAGCAGTACTTC. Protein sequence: CASSDRDRWYEQYF.

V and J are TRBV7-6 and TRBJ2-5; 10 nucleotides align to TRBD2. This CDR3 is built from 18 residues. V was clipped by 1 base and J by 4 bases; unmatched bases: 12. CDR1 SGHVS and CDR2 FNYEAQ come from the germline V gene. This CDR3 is CASSLVPLAGAPGETQYF. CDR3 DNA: TGTGCCAGCAGCTTAGTTCCCCTAGCGGGGGCACCGGGAGAGACCCAGTACTTC.

The CDR3 spells CASSSPGANEKLFF. The CDR3 DNA is TGTGCCAGCAGTTCCCCGGGGGCTAATGAAAAACTGTTTTTT. The rearrangement links TRBV28 to TRBJ1-4; weak D call: TRBD1 (5 bases). Trimming took off 4 bases at V and 3 bases at J, with 9 bases between the two ends. Germline-derived CDR1 and CDR2 are MDHEN and SYDVKM. The CDR3 has 14 residues.

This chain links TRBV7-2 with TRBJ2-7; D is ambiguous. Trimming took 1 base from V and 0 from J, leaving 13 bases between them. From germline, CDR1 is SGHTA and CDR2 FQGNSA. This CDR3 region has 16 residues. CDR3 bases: TGTGCCAGCAGCTTAGTGGGCAGCTTTAGCTCCTACGAGCAGTACTTC. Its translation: CASSLVGSFSSYEQYF.

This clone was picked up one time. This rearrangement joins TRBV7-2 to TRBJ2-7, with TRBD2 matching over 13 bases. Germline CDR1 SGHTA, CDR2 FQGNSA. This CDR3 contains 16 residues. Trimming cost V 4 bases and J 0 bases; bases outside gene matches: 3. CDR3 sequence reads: CASSSGLAGFSYEQYF. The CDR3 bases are TGTGCCAGCAGCTCGGGACTAGCGGGGTTCTCCTACGAGCAGTACTTC. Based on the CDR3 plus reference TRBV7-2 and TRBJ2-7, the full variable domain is GAGVSQSPSNKVTEKGKDVELRCDPISGHTALYWYRQSLGQGLEFLIYFQGNSAPDKSGLPSDRFSAERTGGSVSTLTIQRTQQEDSAVYLCASSSGLAGFSYEQYFGPGTRLTVT.

The CDR3 nucleotides read TGCGCCAGCAGCCAGAGGCACAGGCCATCCTACAATGAGCAGTTCTTC. Translating gives CASSQRHRPSYNEQFF. J is TRBJ2-1 and V is TRBV4-3, with D perhaps TRBD1 (5 bases). The germline V gene has CDR1 LGHNA and CDR2 YSLEER. Trimming stripped 3 bases from V and 1 base from J, with 13 bases between. CDR3 size: 16 residues.

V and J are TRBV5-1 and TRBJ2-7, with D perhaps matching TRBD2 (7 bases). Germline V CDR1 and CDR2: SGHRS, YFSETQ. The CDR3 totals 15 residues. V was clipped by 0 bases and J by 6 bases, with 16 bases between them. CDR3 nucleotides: TGCGCCAGCAGCTTGGAGGGGGGGCTTGGTGGCGAGCAGTACTTC. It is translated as CASSLEGGLGGEQYF.

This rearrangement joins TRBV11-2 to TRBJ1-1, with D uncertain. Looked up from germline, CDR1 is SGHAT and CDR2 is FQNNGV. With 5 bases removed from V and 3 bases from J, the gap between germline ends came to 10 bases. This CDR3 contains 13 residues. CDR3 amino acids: CASSRSGDTEAFF. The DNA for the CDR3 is TGTGCCAGCAGCCGGAGCGGGGACACTGAAGCTTTCTTT.

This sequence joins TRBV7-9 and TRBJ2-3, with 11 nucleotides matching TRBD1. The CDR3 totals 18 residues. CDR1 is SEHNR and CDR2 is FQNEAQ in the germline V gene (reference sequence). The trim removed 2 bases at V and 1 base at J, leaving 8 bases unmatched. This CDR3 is CASSLPSQGQGGTDTQYF. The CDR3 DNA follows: TGTGCCAGCAGCTTACCTTCTCAGGGACAGGGGGGCACAGATACGCAGTATTTT.

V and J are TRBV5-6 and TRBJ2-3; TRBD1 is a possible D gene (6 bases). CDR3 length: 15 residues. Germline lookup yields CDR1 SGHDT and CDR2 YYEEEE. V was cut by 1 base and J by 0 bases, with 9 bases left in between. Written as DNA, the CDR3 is TGTGCCAGCAGCTTGTTCGGACAGAGCACAGATACGCAGTATTTT. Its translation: CASSLFGQSTDTQYF.

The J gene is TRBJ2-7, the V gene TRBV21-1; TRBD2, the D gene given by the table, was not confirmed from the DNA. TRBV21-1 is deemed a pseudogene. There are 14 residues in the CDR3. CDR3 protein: CASSKERSGGTQYF. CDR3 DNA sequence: TGTGCCAGCAGCAAAGAGAGAAGCGGGGGCACCCAGTACTTC.

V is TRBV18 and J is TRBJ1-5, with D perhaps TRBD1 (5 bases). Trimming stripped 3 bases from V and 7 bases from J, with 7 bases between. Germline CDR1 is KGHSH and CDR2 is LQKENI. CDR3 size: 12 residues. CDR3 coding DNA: TGTGCCAGCTCACCGCGGGGGCAGCCCCAGCATTTT. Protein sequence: CASSPRGQPQHF.

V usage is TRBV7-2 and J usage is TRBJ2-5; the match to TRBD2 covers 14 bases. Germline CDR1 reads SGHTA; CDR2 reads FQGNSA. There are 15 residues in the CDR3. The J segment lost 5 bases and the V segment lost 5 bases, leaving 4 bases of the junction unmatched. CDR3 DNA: TGTGCCAGCAGCCTGGGACTAGCGGGGGTTGAGACCCAGTACTTC. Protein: CASSLGLAGVETQYF. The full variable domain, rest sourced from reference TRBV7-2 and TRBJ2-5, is GAGVSQSPSNKVTEKGKDVELRCDPISGHTALYWYRQSLGQGLEFLIYFQGNSAPDKSGLPSDRFSAERTGGSVSTLTIQRTQQEDSAVYLCASSLGLAGVETQYFGPGTRLLVL.

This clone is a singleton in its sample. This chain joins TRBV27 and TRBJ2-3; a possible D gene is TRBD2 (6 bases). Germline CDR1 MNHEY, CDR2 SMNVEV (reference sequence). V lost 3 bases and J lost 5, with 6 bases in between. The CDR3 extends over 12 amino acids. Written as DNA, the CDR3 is TGTGCCAGCAGTTTGCGGGGAGATACGCAGTATTTT. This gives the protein CASSLRGDTQYF.

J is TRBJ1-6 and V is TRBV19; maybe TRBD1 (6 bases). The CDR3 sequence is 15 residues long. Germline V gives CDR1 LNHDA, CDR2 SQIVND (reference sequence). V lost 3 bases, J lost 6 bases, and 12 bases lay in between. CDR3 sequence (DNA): TGTGCCAGTAGTATGTCAGGGGCGCTTAATTCACCCCTCCACTTT. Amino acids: CASSMSGALNSPLHF.

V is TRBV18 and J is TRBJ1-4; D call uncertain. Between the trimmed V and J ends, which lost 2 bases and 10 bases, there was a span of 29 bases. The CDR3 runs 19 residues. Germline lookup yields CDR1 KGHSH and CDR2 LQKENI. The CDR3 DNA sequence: TGTGCCAGCTCACCAAATTTGGTCAACGGGGTAGGCCTGTCGCGAAAACTGTTTTTT. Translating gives CASSPNLVNGVGLSRKLFF.

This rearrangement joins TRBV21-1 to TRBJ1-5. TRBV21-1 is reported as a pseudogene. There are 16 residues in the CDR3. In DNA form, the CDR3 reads TGTGCCAGCAGCTCCGGACGGGAGGGTAGCAATCAGCCCCAGCATTTT. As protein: CASSSGREGSNQPQHF.

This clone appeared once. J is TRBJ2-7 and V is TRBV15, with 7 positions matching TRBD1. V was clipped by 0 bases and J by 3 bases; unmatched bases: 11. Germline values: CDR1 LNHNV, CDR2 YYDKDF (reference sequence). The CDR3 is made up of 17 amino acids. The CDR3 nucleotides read TGTGCCACCAGCAGAGATCGGACAGGAATCTCCATCTACGAGCAGTACTTC. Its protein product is CATSRDRTGISIYEQYF.

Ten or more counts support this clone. CDR3 nucleotide sequence: TGCGCCAGCAGCCAGAGTCAGGGGAGCCAGCTTAATTCACCCCTCCACTTT. It translates to CASSQSQGSQLNSPLHF. The gene calls are TRBV5-1 and TRBJ1-6; D is possibly TRBD1 (6 bases). The V and J ends lost 4 bases and 6 bases respectively, with 20 bases between them. The CDR3 totals 17 residues. The V gene's germline CDR1 is SGHRS and CDR2 YFSETQ.